This passage covers 17 T cell receptor beta chains from one sample sequenced in a study of cytomegalovirus exposure and HLA in healthy donors. Amplification used 60 Vbeta primers and 13 Jbeta primers. The assay was immunoSEQ multiplex PCR, and TCRdb's table has in-frame clones only and misses some. The table records over 110,000 clones, less than 85% of them present only once. The sequencing sample was made of PBMCs. The receptors shown here come from a woman aged 45-65 years in good health and CMV-seropositive.

The chain has TRBV18 and TRBJ1-6; TRBD1 aligns across 7 bases. CDR1 KGHSH and CDR2 LQKENI come from the germline V gene. The trim removed 4 bases at V and 7 bases at J, leaving 7 bases unmatched. The CDR3 consists of 15 residues. In DNA form, the CDR3 reads TGTGCCAGCTCACGTGGGACAGTAGACAATTCACCCCTCCACTTT. It encodes CASSRGTVDNSPLHF.

The genes are TRBV7-4 and TRBJ1-2; D unresolved. In germline, CDR1 is SGHVT, CDR2 SQSDAQ. The V end lost 9 bases, the J end lost 6 bases, and 11 bases lay between the germline ends. The CDR3 is 11 residues long. The CDR3 loop is CARAVFDGYTF. As DNA, the CDR3 is TGTGCCAGGGCGGTGTTTGATGGCTACACCTTC.

In this sample, this clone turned up a few times. The chain links TRBV9 to TRBJ1-1; 8 bases match TRBD1. The CDR3 runs to 19 residues. V was clipped by 0 bases and J by 1 base; unmatched bases: 14. Germline V gene data show CDR1 as SGDLS and CDR2 as YYNGEE. CDR3 in amino acids: CASSVGPIPDRAGNTEAFF. CDR3 nucleotide sequence: TGTGCCAGCAGCGTAGGCCCCATTCCGGACAGGGCGGGGAACACTGAAGCTTTCTTT.

This clone was observed a few times. The J gene is TRBJ2-7, the V gene TRBV19; the D gene is possibly TRBD1 (5 bases). The germline V gene has CDR1 LNHDA and CDR2 SQIVND (reference sequence). The CDR3 sequence is 15 residues long. V lost 6 bases, J lost 0 bases, and 15 bases lay in between. CDR3 nucleotides: TGTGCCAGTAGACGTACAGGTTCGGACTCCTACGAGCAGTACTTC. Amino acids: CASRRTGSDSYEQYF.

The sample holds a few counts of this clone. V and J are TRBV5-1 and TRBJ2-3; 9 bases map to TRBD1. The germline V gene encodes CDR1 SGHRS and CDR2 YFSETQ. This CDR3 comprises 15 residues. The V gene end was trimmed by 3 bases and the J gene end by 5 bases; junction bases not matched to a gene: 7. The CDR3 here is CASSWGDRVGDTQYF. For the CDR3, the DNA is TGCGCCAGCAGCTGGGGGGACAGGGTAGGAGATACGCAGTATTTT.

The chain is built from TRBV7-3 and TRBJ2-3, with D possibly matching TRBD2 (5 bases). Germline assignment: CDR1 SGHTA and CDR2 FQGTGA. This CDR3 spans 15 amino acids. V was trimmed by 2 bases and J by 0 bases, leaving 9 bases between them. CDR3: CASSLLGLSTDTQYF. The CDR3 DNA reads TGTGCCAGCAGCTTACTCGGACTTAGCACAGATACGCAGTATTTT.

CDR3 sequence (DNA): TGTGCCACCAGCAGAGATCTGCAGCGGCTAGCGGGGGACTCCTACGAGCAGTACTTC. It translates to CATSRDLQRLAGDSYEQYF. This chain joins TRBV15 and TRBJ2-7; 10 bases are shared with TRBD2. The CDR3 loop spans 19 amino acids. V shed 0 bases and J 0 bases; nucleotides not matched to a gene: 11. The V gene's germline CDR1 is LNHNV and CDR2 YYDKDF (reference sequence).

This chain connects TRBV2 to TRBJ2-7; 9 bases are a match to TRBD1. Looked up from germline, CDR1 is SNHLY and CDR2 is FYNNEI. The CDR3 spans 14 residues. Trimming cost V 5 bases and J 3 bases; bases outside gene matches: 5. The CDR3 spells CASSRDREYYEQYF. The CDR3 coding sequence is TGTGCCAGCAGTCGGGACAGGGAGTACTACGAGCAGTACTTC.

This clone was seen only a few times. The J gene is TRBJ1-3, the V gene TRBV7-2; unclear D gene. Looked up from germline, CDR1 is SGHTA and CDR2 is FQGNSA. The CDR3 has 15 residues. Trimming cost V 2 bases and J 10 bases, with 18 bases left between them. CDR3 coding DNA: TGTGCCAGCAGCTTAACCCGGGATCGAGTGGGGACCATATATTTT. Translating gives CASSLTRDRVGTIYF.

About this clone itself: The conserved phenylalanine or tryptophan normally closing the CDR3 is absent here, so this likely arose from a read error. The DNA is omitted, as the CDR3 cannot be located on it reliably, and the CDR3 follows TCRdb's listing. This rearrangement joins TRBV19 to TRBJ1-4; the DNA was not used to check the table's D call, TRBD1. Germline-derived CDR1 and CDR2 are LNHDA and SQIVND (reference sequence). The CDR3 length is 8 residues, termini included. CDR3 in amino acids: CASSIGGL.

This chain connects TRBV18 to TRBJ2-4; 9 bases line up with TRBD2. The germline CDR1 and CDR2 sequences are KGHSH and LQKENI. The CDR3 covers 15 residues. Trimming took 6 bases from V and 0 from J; bases not matched to a gene: 3. CDR3 loop: CASSQRGEAKNIQYF. CDR3 sequence (DNA): TGTGCCAGCTCCCAGCGGGGGGAAGCCAAAAACATTCAGTACTTC.

J is TRBJ1-1 and V is TRBV6-5; the D is unclear. Trimming took off 1 base at V and 4 bases at J, with 13 bases between the two ends. The CDR3 is made up of 15 amino acids. From germline, CDR1 is MNHEY and CDR2 SVGAGI. This CDR3 reads CASSYWLGESTEAFF. The CDR3 nucleotides are TGTGCCAGCAGTTACTGGCTAGGCGAGAGCACTGAAGCTTTCTTT.

V gene TRBV7-2 combines with J gene TRBJ2-1, with 7 bases matching TRBD1. Unmatched junction bases numbered 4, after V lost 3 bases and J lost 2 bases. This CDR3 contains 15 residues. Germline V gives CDR1 SGHTA, CDR2 FQGNSA. CDR3 in DNA: TGTGCCAGCAGCTTCCGACAGGGTACCTACAATGAGCAGTTCTTC. Its translation: CASSFRQGTYNEQFF.

This clone was seen a few times. The chain combines TRBV7-9 with TRBJ2-2; TRBD1 might be the D (6 bases). Germline CDR1 is SEHNR and CDR2 is FQNEAQ (reference sequence). This CDR3 comprises 18 residues. Trimming left V 0 bases short and J 0 bases short, with 14 bases between. The CDR3 reads CASSLAAGDISNTGELFF. CDR3 in DNA: TGTGCCAGCAGCTTAGCGGCAGGGGACATTTCGAACACCGGGGAGCTGTTTTTT.

Concerning this clone itself: In the same sample, other DNA sequences code for this CDR3. The rearrangement joins TRBV5-1 to TRBJ1-5; D may be TRBD1 (5 bases). The V gene's germline CDR1 is SGHRS and CDR2 YFSETQ. The CDR3 runs 15 residues. Trimming removed 0 bases from V and 6 bases from J, with 13 bases in between. The CDR3 nucleotides are TGCGCCAGCAGCTTGGAGGGTCAGGGTGGTCAGCCCCAGCATTTT. Amino acids: CASSLEGQGGQPQHF.

The chain uses TRBV6-5 and TRBJ2-5; D is undetermined. Trimming removed 5 bases at V and 10 bases at J, with 17 bases between. Per germline, CDR1 MNHEY and CDR2 SVGAGI. The CDR3 spans 13 residues. CDR3 loop: CASSPSGVLSQYF. DNA for the CDR3: TGTGCCAGCAGTCCCTCCGGAGTTTTGAGCCAGTACTTC.

The genes are TRBV9 and TRBJ1-1, with D perhaps TRBD1 (6 bases). This CDR3 spans 15 amino acids. Germline CDR1 is SGDLS and CDR2 is YYNGEE. V dropped 3 bases and J dropped 5 bases, with 17 bases sitting between them. The CDR3 DNA follows: TGTGCCAGCAGCGCCCAACAGGGAACTAGGACTGAAGCTTTCTTT. Residues: CASSAQQGTRTEAFF.